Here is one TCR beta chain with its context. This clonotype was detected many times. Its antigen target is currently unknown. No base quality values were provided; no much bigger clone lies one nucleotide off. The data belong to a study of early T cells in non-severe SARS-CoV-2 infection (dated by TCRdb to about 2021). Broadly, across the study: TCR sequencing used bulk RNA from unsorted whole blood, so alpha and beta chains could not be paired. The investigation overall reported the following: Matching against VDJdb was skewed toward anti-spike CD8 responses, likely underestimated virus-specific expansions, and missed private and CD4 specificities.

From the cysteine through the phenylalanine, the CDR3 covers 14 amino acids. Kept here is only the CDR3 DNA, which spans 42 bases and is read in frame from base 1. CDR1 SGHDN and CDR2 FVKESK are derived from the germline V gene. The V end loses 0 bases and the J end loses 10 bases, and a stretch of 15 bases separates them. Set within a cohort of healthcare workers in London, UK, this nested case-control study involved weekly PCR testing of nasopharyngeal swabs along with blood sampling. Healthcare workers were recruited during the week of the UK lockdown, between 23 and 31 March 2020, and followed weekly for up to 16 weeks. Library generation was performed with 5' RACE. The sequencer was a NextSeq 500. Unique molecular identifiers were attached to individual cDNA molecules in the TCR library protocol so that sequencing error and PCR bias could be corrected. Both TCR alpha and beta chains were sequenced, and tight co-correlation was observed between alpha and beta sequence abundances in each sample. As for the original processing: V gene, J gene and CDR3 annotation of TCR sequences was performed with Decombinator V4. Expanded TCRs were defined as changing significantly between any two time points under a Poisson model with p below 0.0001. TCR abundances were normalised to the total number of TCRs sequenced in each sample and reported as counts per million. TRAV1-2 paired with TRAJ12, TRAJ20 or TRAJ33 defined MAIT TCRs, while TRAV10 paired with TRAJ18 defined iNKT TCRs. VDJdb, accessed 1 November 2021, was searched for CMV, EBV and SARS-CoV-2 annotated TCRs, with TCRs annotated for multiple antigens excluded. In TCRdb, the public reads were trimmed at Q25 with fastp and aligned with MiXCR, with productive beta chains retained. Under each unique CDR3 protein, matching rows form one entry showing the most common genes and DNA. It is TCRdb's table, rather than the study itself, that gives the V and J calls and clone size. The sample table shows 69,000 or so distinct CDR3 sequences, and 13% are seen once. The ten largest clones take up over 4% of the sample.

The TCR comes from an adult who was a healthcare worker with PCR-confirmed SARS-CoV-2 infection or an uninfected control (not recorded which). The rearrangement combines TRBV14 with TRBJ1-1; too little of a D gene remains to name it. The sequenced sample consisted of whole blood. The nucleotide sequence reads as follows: TGTGCCAGCAGCCAAGATTCCCTATCTTTGGGAGCTTTCTTT. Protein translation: CASSQDSLSLGAFF.